One TCR beta chain is described in this entry. The antigen is unknown. Time point meaning: week 5, during vaccination. Vaccination used 300 ug of mutant IDH1 20-mer peptide per dose, with topical imiquimod. New WHO grade 3 or 4 astrocytomas that were IDH1-mutant and ATRX-lost had been found in donors. The sample belongs to a study of a mutant IDH1 vaccine in newly diagnosed glioma. Study-level background: Eight vaccinations reached patients in weeks 1, 3, 5, 7, 11, 15, 19 and 23. Patients had received radiotherapy, temozolomide, or both previously, most receiving both.

V dropped 3 bases and J dropped 1 base, with 14 bases sitting between them. CDR3 length equals 15 residues. CDR1 and CDR2 (germline): GTSNPN, SVGIG (reference sequence). Findings of the study overall: There seemed to be no relation between pseudoprogression and changes in top peripheral T cell clonotypes.

The repertoire was sequenced with immunoSEQ multiplex PCR; TCRdb's copy has only in-frame clones and lacks some. The sample lists 40,000 to 60,000 clones, around 78% occurring once. The sequence came from a woman in her thirties or forties with glioma. The chain joins TRBV30 to TRBJ2-3; D might be TRBD2 (6 bases). Sequenced material: PBMCs, taken from a glioma patient whose treatment included an IDH1 peptide vaccine. The CDR3 coding sequence is TGTGCCTGGAGCGCGGGACTCGGCGGCACAGATACGCAGTATTTT. Translated: CAWSAGLGGTDTQYF.